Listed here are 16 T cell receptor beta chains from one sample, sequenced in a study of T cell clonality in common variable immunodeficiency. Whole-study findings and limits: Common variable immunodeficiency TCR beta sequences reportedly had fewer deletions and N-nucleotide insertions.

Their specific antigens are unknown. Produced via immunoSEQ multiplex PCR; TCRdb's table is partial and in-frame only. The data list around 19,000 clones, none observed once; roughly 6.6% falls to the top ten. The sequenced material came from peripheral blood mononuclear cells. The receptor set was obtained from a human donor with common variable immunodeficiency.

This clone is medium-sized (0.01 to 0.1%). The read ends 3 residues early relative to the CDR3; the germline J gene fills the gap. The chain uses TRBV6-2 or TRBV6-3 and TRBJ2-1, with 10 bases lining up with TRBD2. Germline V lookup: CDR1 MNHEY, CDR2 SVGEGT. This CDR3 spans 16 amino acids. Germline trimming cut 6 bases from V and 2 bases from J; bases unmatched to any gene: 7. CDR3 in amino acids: CASSPLAGFTYNEQFF. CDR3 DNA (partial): TGTGCCAGCAGCCCACTAGCGGGGTTCACCTACAATGAG.

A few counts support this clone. CDR3 bases read: TGCAGTGCTAGCAGGTCCGCAAAGGACGAG. As protein: CSASRSAKDE. In full, the CDR3 reads CSASRSAKDEQYF. The chain recombines TRBV20-1 with TRBJ2-7; D unresolved. The read ends 3 residues shy of where the CDR3 ends; the end is completed using the germline J gene. Trimming took 3 bases from V and 5 from J, leaving 14 bases between them. The germline V gene has CDR1 DFQATT and CDR2 SNEGSKA (reference sequence). This CDR3 has 13 amino acids.

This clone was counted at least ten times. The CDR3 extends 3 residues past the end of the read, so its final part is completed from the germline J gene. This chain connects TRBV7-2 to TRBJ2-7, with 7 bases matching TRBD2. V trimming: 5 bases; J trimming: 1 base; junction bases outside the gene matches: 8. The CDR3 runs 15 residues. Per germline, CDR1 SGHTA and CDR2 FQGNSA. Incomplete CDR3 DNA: TGTGCCAGCAGCCAGCAAGGCGGGGGTTCCTACGAG. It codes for CASSQQGGGSYE. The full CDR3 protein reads CASSQQGGGSYEQYF.

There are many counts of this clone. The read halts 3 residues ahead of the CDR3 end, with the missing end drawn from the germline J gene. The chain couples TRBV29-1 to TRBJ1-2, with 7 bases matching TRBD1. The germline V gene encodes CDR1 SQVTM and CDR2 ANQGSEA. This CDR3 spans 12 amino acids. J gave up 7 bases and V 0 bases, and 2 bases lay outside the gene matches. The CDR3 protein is CSVEDPGGGYTF. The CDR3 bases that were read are TGCAGCGTTGAAGACCCAGGGGGTGGC. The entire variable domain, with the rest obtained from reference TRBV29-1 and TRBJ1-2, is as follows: SAVISQKPSRDICQRGTSLTIQCQVDSQVTMMFWYRQQPGQSLTLIATANQGSEATYESGFVIDKFPISRPNLTFSTLTVSNMSPEDSSIYLCSVEDPGGGYTFGSGTRLTVV.

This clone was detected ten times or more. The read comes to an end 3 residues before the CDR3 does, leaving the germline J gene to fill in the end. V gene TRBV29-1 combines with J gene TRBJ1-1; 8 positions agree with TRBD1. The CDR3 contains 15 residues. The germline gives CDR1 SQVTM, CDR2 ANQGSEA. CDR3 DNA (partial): TGCAGCGTAGACGCGCAGGGGGCGCGATTCGCGGGG. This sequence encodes CSVDAQGARFAG. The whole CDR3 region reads CSVDAQGARFAGAFF.

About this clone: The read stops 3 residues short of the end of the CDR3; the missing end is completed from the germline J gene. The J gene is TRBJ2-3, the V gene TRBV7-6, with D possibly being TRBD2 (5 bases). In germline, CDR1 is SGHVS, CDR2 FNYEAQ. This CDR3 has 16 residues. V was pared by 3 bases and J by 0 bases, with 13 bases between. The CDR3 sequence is CASSFSFGGSTDTQYF. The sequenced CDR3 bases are TGTGCCAGCAGCTTTTCGTTCGGCGGGAGCACAGATACG.

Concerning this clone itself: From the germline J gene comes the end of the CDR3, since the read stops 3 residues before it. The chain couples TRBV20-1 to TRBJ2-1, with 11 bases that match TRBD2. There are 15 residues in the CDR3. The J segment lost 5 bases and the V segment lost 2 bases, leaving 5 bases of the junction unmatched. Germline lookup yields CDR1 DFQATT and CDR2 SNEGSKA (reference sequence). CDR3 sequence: CSARSGLAVDNEQFF. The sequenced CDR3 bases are TGCAGTGCTAGATCGGGACTAGCGGTCGACAATGAG.

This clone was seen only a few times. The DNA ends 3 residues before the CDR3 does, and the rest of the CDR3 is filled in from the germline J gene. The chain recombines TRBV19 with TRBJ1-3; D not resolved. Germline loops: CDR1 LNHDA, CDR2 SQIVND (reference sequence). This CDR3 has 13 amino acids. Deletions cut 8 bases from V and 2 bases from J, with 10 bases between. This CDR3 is CASSEPPGNTIYF. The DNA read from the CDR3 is TGTGCCAGTTCAGAACCCCCTGGAAACACC.

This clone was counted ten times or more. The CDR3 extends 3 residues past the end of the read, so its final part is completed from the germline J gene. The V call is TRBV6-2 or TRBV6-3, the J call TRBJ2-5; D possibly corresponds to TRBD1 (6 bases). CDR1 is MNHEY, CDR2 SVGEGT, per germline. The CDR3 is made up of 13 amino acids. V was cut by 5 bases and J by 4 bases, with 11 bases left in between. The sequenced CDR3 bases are TGTGCCAGCAGTCAACAGGGAAGAGAGACC. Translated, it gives CASSQQGRET. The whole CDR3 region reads CASSQQGRETQYF.

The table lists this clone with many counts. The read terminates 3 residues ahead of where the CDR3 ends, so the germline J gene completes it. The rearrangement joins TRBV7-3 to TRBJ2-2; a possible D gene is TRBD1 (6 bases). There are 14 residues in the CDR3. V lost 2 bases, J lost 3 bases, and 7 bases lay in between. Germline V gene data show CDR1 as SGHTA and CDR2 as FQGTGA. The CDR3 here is CASSLSGDTGELFF. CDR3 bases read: TGTGCCAGCAGCTTATCAGGGGACACCGGGGAG. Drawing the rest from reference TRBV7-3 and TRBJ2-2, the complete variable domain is GAGVSQTPSNKVTEKGKYVELRCDPISGHTALYWYRQSLGQGPEFLIYFQGTGAADDSGLPNDRFFAVRPEGSVSTLKIQRTERGDSAVYLCASSLSGDTGELFFGEGSRLTVL.

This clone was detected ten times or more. Partial CDR3 DNA: TGTGCCTGGAGCAACTTAGGGGATACG. Residues: CAWSNLGDT. The whole CDR3 is CAWSNLGDTQYF. The V call is TRBV30, the J call TRBJ2-3; no definite D call. Read data end 3 residues before the CDR3 end; the end is taken from the germline J gene. The V gene lost 3 bases and the J gene lost 6 bases, with 10 bases spanning the gap. This CDR3 spans 12 amino acids. CDR1 and CDR2 from the germline V gene are GTSNPN and SVGIG (reference sequence).

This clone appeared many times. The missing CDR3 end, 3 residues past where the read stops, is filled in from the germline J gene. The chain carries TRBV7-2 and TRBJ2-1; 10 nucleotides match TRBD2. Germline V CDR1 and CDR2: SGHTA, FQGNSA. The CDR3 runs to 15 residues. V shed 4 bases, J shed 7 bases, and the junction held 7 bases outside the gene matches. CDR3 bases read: TGTGCCAGCAGCTCAGCGGGAGGGCCGGGGAATGAG. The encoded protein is CASSSAGGPGNE. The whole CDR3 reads CASSSAGGPGNEQFF.

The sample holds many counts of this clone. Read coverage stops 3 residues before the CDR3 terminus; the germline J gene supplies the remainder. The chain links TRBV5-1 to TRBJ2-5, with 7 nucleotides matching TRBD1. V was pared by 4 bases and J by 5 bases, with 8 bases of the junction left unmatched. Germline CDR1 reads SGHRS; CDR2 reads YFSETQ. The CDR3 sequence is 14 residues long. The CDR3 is CASSTLQGWETQYF. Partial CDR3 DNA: TGCGCCAGCAGCACCTTACAGGGGTGGGAGACC. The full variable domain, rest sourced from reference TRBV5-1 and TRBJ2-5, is KAGVTQTPRYLIKTRGQQVTLSCSPISGHRSVSWYQQTPGQGLQFLFEYFSETQRNKGNFPGRFSGRQFSNSRSEMNVSTLELGDSALYLCASSTLQGWETQYFGPGTRLLVL.

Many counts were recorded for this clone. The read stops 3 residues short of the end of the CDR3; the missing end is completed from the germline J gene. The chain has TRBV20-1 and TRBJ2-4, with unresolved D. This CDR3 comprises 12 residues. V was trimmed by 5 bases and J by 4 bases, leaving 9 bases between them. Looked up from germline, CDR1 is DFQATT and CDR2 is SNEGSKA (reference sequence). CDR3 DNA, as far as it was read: TGCAGTGCTGGGCGTCAGAAAAACATT. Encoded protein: CSAGRQKNI. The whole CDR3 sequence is CSAGRQKNIQYF.

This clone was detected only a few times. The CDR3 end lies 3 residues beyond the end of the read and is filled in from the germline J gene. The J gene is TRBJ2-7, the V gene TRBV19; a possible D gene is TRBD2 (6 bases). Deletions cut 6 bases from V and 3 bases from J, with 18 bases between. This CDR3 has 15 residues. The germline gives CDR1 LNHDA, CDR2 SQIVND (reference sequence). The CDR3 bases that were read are TGTGCCAGTAGGACCCAAGCCGGGGGTTACTACGAG. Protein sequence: CASRTQAGGYYE. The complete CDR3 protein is CASRTQAGGYYEQYF.

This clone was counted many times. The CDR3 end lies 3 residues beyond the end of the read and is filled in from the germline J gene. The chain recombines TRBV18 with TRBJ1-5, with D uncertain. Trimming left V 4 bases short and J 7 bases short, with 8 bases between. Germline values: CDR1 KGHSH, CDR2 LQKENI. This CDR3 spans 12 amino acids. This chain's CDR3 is CASSLDGQPQHF. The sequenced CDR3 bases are TGTGCCAGCTCACTCGACGGGCAGCCC.